The entry that follows covers one T cell receptor (beta chain) sequence. TCRdb recomputed calls from the RACE reads with MiXCR, one row per CDR3 protein. This sample has under 450,000 distinct CDR3 sequences, with about 4.4% found just once. This specimen belongs to a study of human T cells and chemical hapten exposure. The time point here: patch test 1, 2 weeks after DPC sensitization. The sample's treatment: therapeutic diphenylcyclopropenone sensitization with weekly scalp DPC. Germline CDR1 SGHDT, CDR2 YYEEEE. CDR3 length: 16 residues. Trimming stripped 0 bases from V and 1 base from J, with 13 bases between.

The chain employs TRBV5-6 and TRBJ1-1; D might be TRBD1 (6 bases). The TCR originated in a woman in her forties or fifties with alopecia areata. Some clones in this sample may be carry-over from other donors' samples. The specimen comprised whole blood, sampled in connection with sensitization to the hapten diphenylcyclopropenone (DPC). CDR3 DNA: TGTGCCAGCAGCTTGGCCGGGGGACACACGAACACTGAAGCTTTCTTT. Its translation: CASSLAGGHTNTEAFF.